These 32 T cell receptor beta chains were all obtained from the same sample, sequenced in a study of T cells in localized non-small cell lung cancer. TCRdb keeps only in-frame clones here, not all; method: immunoSEQ multiplex PCR. The sample lists around 29,000 clones, more than 75% seen once, with over 10% in the top ten. Source: peripheral blood, taken before any cancer treatment. These receptors came from a female donor at least 60 years old with stage III squamous cell lung carcinoma.

This chain uses TRBV28 with TRBJ1-1, with D maybe TRBD1 (5 bases). The CDR3 covers 15 residues. The ends were cut back, 7 bases at V and 1 base at J, with 16 bases in the middle. Germline-derived CDR1 and CDR2 are MDHEN and SYDVKM. As DNA, the CDR3 is TGTGCCAGCACTTCTCTAGAGGGACGGAACACTGAAGCTTTCTTT. This encodes CASTSLEGRNTEAFF.

This chain's CDR3 is CASSSGQGWNEQFF. DNA of the CDR3: TGTGCCAGCAGTTCCGGACAGGGGTGGAATGAGCAGTTCTTC. V and J are TRBV6-5 and TRBJ2-1, with TRBD1 identical over 9 bases. The V gene end was trimmed by 4 bases and the J gene end by 7 bases; junction bases not matched to a gene: 5. CDR1 and CDR2 from the germline V gene are MNHEY and SVGAGI. The CDR3 extends over 14 amino acids.

The rearrangement links TRBV7-8 to TRBJ1-5; possible D gene TRBD1, 6 bases. V was cut by 3 bases and J by 0 bases, with 15 bases left in between. This CDR3 contains 17 residues. Germline CDR1 is SGHVS and CDR2 is FQNEAQ. Here the CDR3 reads CASSFQEGDYSNQPQHF. The CDR3 DNA follows: TGTGCCAGCAGCTTCCAAGAGGGGGACTATAGCAATCAGCCCCAGCATTTT.

The gene calls are TRBV11-3 and TRBJ2-2, with 11 bases matching TRBD2. The germline V gene encodes CDR1 SGHNT and CDR2 YENEEA. V lost 4 bases to trimming and J lost 5 bases; unmatched junction nucleotides: 6. The CDR3 has 16 residues. The CDR3 reads CASSSHSGRGTGELFF. The CDR3, as DNA: TGTGCCAGCAGCTCTCATAGCGGGAGGGGGACCGGGGAGCTGTTTTTT.

This chain joins TRBV25-1 and TRBJ1-4; TRBD1 matches 8 bases. This CDR3 has 15 residues. Germline CDR1 is MGHDK and CDR2 is SYGVNS. The J segment lost 8 bases and the V segment lost 5 bases, leaving 10 bases of the junction unmatched. Here the CDR3 reads CASSPLQGVGEKLFF. The DNA for the CDR3 is TGTGCCAGCAGTCCTCTACAGGGGGTGGGGGAAAAACTGTTTTTT.

This rearrangement joins TRBV27 to TRBJ2-7, with D possibly matching TRBD2 (5 bases). Germline CDR1 MNHEY, CDR2 SMNVEV (reference sequence). Deletions cut 2 bases from V and 3 bases from J, with 11 bases between. The CDR3 is made up of 14 amino acids. The CDR3 sequence is CASSLRRAGYEQYF. DNA of the CDR3: TGTGCCAGCAGTTTACGGCGGGCGGGCTACGAGCAGTACTTC.

This clone was observed a single time. The V gene is TRBV6-5, the J gene TRBJ2-5, with 7 bases aligning to TRBD2. This CDR3 has 13 residues. Germline V gene data show CDR1 as MNHEY and CDR2 as SVGAGI. With 2 bases clipped from V and 4 bases from J, the junction kept 1 base outside the gene matches. The CDR3, as DNA: TGTGCCAGCAGTTACGGGAGGGTAGAGACCCAGTACTTC. Its translation: CASSYGRVETQYF.

The chain links TRBV7-2 to TRBJ2-3; D remains unclear. Germline CDR1 is SGHTA and CDR2 is FQGNSA. The CDR3 is 12 residues long. Trimming stripped 5 bases from V and 2 bases from J, with 5 bases between. The CDR3 loop reads CASSPHTDTQYF. Written as DNA, the CDR3 is TGTGCCAGCAGCCCGCACACAGATACGCAGTATTTT.

CDR3 sequence (DNA): TGTGCCAGCAGCCTCAACAGGGTCTCCTACGAGCAGTACTTC. This codes for CASSLNRVSYEQYF. The J gene is TRBJ2-7, the V gene TRBV7-2; TRBD1 is a possible D gene (6 bases). In germline, CDR1 is SGHTA, CDR2 FQGNSA. Trimming left V 5 bases short and J 0 bases short, with 11 bases between. The CDR3 totals 14 residues. Based on the CDR3 plus reference TRBV7-2 and TRBJ2-7, the full variable domain is GAGVSQSPSNKVTEKGKDVELRCDPISGHTALYWYRQSLGQGLEFLIYFQGNSAPDKSGLPSDRFSAERTGGSVSTLTIQRTQQEDSAVYLCASSLNRVSYEQYFGPGTRLTVT.

The chain is built from TRBV5-4 and TRBJ2-1; either TRBD1 or TRBD2 may supply D (6 bases each). The CDR3 extends over 16 amino acids. The germline V gene has CDR1 SGHNT and CDR2 YYREEE (reference sequence). The ends were cut back, 2 bases at V and 0 bases at J, with 12 bases in the middle. CDR3 loop: CASSLGGLRSYNEQFF. In DNA, the CDR3 is TGTGCCAGCAGCTTAGGGGGACTTCGCTCCTACAATGAGCAGTTCTTC. The entire variable domain, with the rest obtained from reference TRBV5-4 and TRBJ2-1, is as follows: ETGVTQSPTHLIKTRGQQVTLRCSSQSGHNTVSWYQQALGQGPQFIFQYYREEENGRGNFPPRFSGLQFPNYSSELNVNALELDDSALYLCASSLGGLRSYNEQFFGPGTRLTVL.

The chain couples TRBV27 to TRBJ1-5, with D possibly matching TRBD1 (6 bases). The CDR3 is 14 residues long. The V end was cut by 3 bases, the J end by 4 bases, with 10 bases between. Germline values: CDR1 MNHEY, CDR2 SMNVEV (reference sequence). The chain's CDR3 is CASSLGGANQPQHF. For the CDR3, the DNA is TGTGCCAGCAGTTTGGGGGGGGCGAATCAGCCCCAGCATTTT.

The chain has TRBV5-5 and TRBJ1-4; D call uncertain. The CDR3 spans 15 residues. The germline CDR1 and CDR2 sequences are SGHKS and YYEKEE (reference sequence). Trimming removed 2 bases from V and 0 bases from J, with 8 bases in between. The CDR3 coding sequence is TGTGCCAGCAGCTTTTCCGGGGCAACTAATGAAAAACTGTTTTTT. Translating gives CASSFSGATNEKLFF.

This clone was seen once. The chain couples TRBV7-6 to TRBJ2-3; 7 nucleotides agree with TRBD1. V gave up 0 bases and J gave up 0 bases; unmatched junction bases: 18. CDR3 length: 21 amino acids. The germline gives CDR1 SGHVS, CDR2 FNYEAQ. The CDR3 DNA sequence: TGTGCCAGCAGCTTAGCCCCAGGGGGTAGGGCCACCCTGGATAGCACAGATACGCAGTATTTT. It specifies CASSLAPGGRATLDSTDTQYF.

This chain joins TRBV15 and TRBJ2-5; a weak D match, TRBD2 (5 bases). Trimming cost V 2 bases and J 3 bases, with 13 bases left between them. This CDR3 contains 15 residues. CDR1 is LNHNV, CDR2 YYDKDF, per germline (reference sequence). CDR3 coding DNA: TGTGCCACCAGCAGACTAGGACTGGAAAAAGAGACCCAGTACTTC. Translation gives CATSRLGLEKETQYF.

The rearrangement joins TRBV6-5 to TRBJ2-7; D ambiguous. The CDR3 is 9 amino acids. V was trimmed by 10 bases and J by 0 bases, leaving 1 base between them. CDR1 MNHEY and CDR2 SVGAGI come from the germline V gene. The CDR3 DNA reads as TGTGCCATCTCCTACGAGCAGTACTTC. It translates to CAISYEQYF.

J is TRBJ2-1 and V is TRBV11-2; 10 bases match TRBD2. The CDR3 covers 12 residues. V shed 5 bases and J 12 bases; nucleotides not matched to a gene: 4. Looked up from germline, CDR1 is SGHAT and CDR2 is FQNNGV. The CDR3 DNA is TGTGCCAGCAGCCCTGGGACTAGCGTGCAGTTCTTC. Translated, it gives CASSPGTSVQFF.

The rearrangement joins TRBV7-9 to TRBJ2-2; maybe TRBD2 (5 bases). V lost 3 bases to trimming and J lost 7 bases, with 12 bases between them. Germline V gene sequence: CDR1 SEHNR, CDR2 FQNEAQ (reference sequence). The CDR3 is 14 residues long. The CDR3 bases are TGTGCCAGCAGCTTCACAGCGGCGGGCGGGGAGCTGTTTTTT. Encoded protein: CASSFTAAGGELFF.

The genes are TRBV27 and TRBJ2-6; weak D call: TRBD2 (6 bases). V dropped 6 bases and J dropped 0 bases, with 12 bases sitting between them. CDR3 length equals 16 residues. Germline assignment: CDR1 MNHEY and CDR2 SMNVEV (reference sequence). The CDR3 nucleotides are TGTGCCAGCAGCGAAAGGGGAGGCTCTGGGGCCAACGTCCTGACTTTC. Translation gives CASSERGGSGANVLTF.

The rearrangement joins TRBV5-6 to TRBJ2-7, with 8 bases lining up with TRBD2. This CDR3 has 17 residues. J was trimmed by 2 bases and V by 3 bases; bases with no gene match: 13. In germline, CDR1 is SGHDT, CDR2 YYEEEE. CDR3 sequence (DNA): TGTGCCAGCAGCTCCCGGGGCGGGGGGTCTCTCCCCTACGAGCAGTACTTC. It is translated as CASSSRGGGSLPYEQYF.

The chain couples TRBV7-9 to TRBJ2-5; 9 bases agree with TRBD2. Germline V gene data show CDR1 as SEHNR and CDR2 as FQNEAQ (reference sequence). Trimming cost V 0 bases and J 5 bases; bases outside gene matches: 13. The CDR3 extends over 18 amino acids. The CDR3 sequence is CASSLARGPLAGVETQYF. DNA for the CDR3: TGTGCCAGCAGCTTAGCCCGCGGACCATTAGCGGGAGTGGAGACCCAGTACTTC.

The V and J genes are TRBV28 and TRBJ2-7; TRBD2 matches 11 bases. Germline lookup yields CDR1 MDHEN and CDR2 SYDVKM. This CDR3 region has 14 residues. Trimming at V came to 3 bases and at J to 12 bases, leaving 10 bases not matched to a gene. CDR3 residues: CASSFRDSGRASYF. The CDR3 DNA reads TGTGCCAGCAGTTTTAGAGATAGCGGGAGGGCCTCGTACTTC. Based on the CDR3 plus reference TRBV28 and TRBJ2-7, the full variable domain is DVKVTQSSRYLVKRTGEKVFLECVQDMDHENMFWYRQDPGLGLRLIYFSYDVKMKEKGDIPEGYSVSREKKERFSLILESASTNQTSMYLCASSFRDSGRASYFGPGTRLTVT.

The CDR3 loop reads CASSEFTGDTEKLFF. The CDR3 nucleotides are TGTGCCAGCAGTGAATTCACAGGGGATACTGAAAAACTGTTTTTT. V usage is TRBV25-1 and J usage is TRBJ1-4; TRBD1 matches at 7 bases. The ends lost 1 base at V and 7 bases at J; junction bases unmatched: 6. Germline loops: CDR1 MGHDK, CDR2 SYGVNS. There are 15 residues in the CDR3.

This clone was counted a single time. The V call is TRBV19, the J call TRBJ1-2; tentative D call: TRBD1 (5 bases). The length of the CDR3 is 12 residues. V was clipped by 6 bases and J by 8 bases, with 13 bases between them. Germline loops: CDR1 LNHDA, CDR2 SQIVND (reference sequence). The chain's CDR3 is CASSEGSLGYTF. CDR3 DNA: TGTGCCAGTAGCGAGGGGTCATTAGGCTACACCTTC.

The chain has TRBV7-9 and TRBJ2-3; TRBD1 aligns across 11 bases. Trimming removed 4 bases from V and 0 bases from J; junction bases left unmatched: 3. In germline, CDR1 is SEHNR, CDR2 FQNEAQ (reference sequence). CDR3 length: 16 residues. The CDR3, as DNA: TGTGCCAGCAGCTCGGACAGGGGGCTGAGCACAGATACGCAGTATTTT. It specifies CASSSDRGLSTDTQYF.

The chain links TRBV10-1 to TRBJ2-2, with D possibly matching TRBD2 (6 bases). The CDR3 totals 14 residues. V lost 9 bases to trimming and J lost 5 bases, with 16 bases between them. Germline CDR1 is WNHNN and CDR2 is SYGVQD (reference sequence). The CDR3 coding sequence is TGCGCCAGTGCGGAGGGCCGGTTAACCGGGGAGCTGTTTTTT. The encoded protein is CASAEGRLTGELFF.

The CDR3 region is CASSLGTDTEAFF. The CDR3 DNA reads TGTGCCAGCAGCCTTGGGACAGACACTGAAGCTTTCTTT. The genes are TRBV7-9 and TRBJ1-1; TRBD1 agrees at 7 bases. The junction had 3 bases not matched to a gene; V was cut back by 5 bases and J by 3 bases. CDR1 is SEHNR, CDR2 FQNEAQ, per germline (reference sequence). The CDR3 totals 13 residues.

The rearrangement joins TRBV4-3 to TRBJ1-1; D gene unclear. Trimming pared 0 bases from V and 3 bases from J, leaving 8 bases between. The CDR3 consists of 14 residues. CDR1 is LGHNA and CDR2 is YSLEER in the germline V gene. The CDR3 DNA reads TGCGCCAGCAGCCAAGATTGGGAAGACACTGAAGCTTTCTTT. It specifies CASSQDWEDTEAFF.

Only one count was recorded for this clone. The V call is TRBV28, the J call TRBJ2-7; the match to TRBD1 covers 10 bases. J was trimmed by 5 bases and V by 8 bases; bases with no gene match: 9. The CDR3 runs to 14 residues. Germline V CDR1 and CDR2: MDHEN, SYDVKM. CDR3 nucleotides: TGTGCCAGCGGAGGCCGGGACAGGGGCAACGAGCAGTACTTC. Its protein product is CASGGRDRGNEQYF. The variable domain in full, completed from reference TRBV28 and TRBJ2-7, reads DVKVTQSSRYLVKRTGEKVFLECVQDMDHENMFWYRQDPGLGLRLIYFSYDVKMKEKGDIPEGYSVSREKKERFSLILESASTNQTSMYLCASGGRDRGNEQYFGPGTRLTVT.

This chain connects TRBV11-2 to TRBJ2-7; D is undetermined. The CDR3 loop spans 14 amino acids. The V gene's germline CDR1 is SGHAT and CDR2 FQNNGV. With 5 bases removed from V and 6 bases from J, the gap between germline ends came to 17 bases. The CDR3 sequence: CASSKAEGTLEQYF. In DNA form, the CDR3 reads TGTGCCAGCAGCAAGGCGGAAGGAACGCTCGAGCAGTACTTC.

The rearrangement joins TRBV28 to TRBJ2-7; a possible D gene is TRBD1 (6 bases). The CDR3 runs to 14 residues. Trimming pared 2 bases from V and 3 bases from J, leaving 11 bases between. Germline V CDR1 and CDR2: MDHEN, SYDVKM. CDR3 protein: CASSLPRTDYEQYF. The CDR3 bases are TGTGCCAGCAGTTTACCCCGGACAGACTACGAGCAGTACTTC.

The CDR3 protein is CASSTGSSGNTIYF. DNA of the CDR3: TGTGCCAGCAGTACAGGGAGCTCTGGAAACACCATATATTTT. The chain recombines TRBV6-6 with TRBJ1-3, with D possibly being TRBD1 (6 bases). This CDR3 has 14 residues. CDR1 and CDR2 (germline): MNHNY, SVGAGI (reference sequence). V was cut by 5 bases and J by 0 bases, with 8 bases left in between.

The chain combines TRBV28 with TRBJ2-1; D possibly corresponds to TRBD2 (7 bases). CDR1 and CDR2 (germline): MDHEN, SYDVKM. Trimming pared 5 bases from V and 1 base from J, leaving 12 bases between. The CDR3 is made up of 15 amino acids. The CDR3 loop reads CASSDGGPSYNEQFF. CDR3 coding DNA: TGTGCCAGCAGTGACGGGGGGCCTTCCTACAATGAGCAGTTCTTC.